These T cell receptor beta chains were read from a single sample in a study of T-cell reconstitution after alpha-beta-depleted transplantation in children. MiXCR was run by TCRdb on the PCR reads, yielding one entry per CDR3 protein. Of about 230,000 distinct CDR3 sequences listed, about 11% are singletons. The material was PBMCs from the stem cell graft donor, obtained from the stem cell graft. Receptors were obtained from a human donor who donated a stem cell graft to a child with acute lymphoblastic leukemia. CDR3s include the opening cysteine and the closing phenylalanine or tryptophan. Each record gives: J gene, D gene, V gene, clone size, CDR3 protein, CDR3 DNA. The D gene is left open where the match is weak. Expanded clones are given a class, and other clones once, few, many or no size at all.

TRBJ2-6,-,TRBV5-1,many,CASRDNDGANVLTF,TGCGCCAGCAGGGACAACGATGGGGCCAACGTCCTGACTTTC
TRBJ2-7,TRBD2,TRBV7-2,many,CASSLERGVSRGEQYF,TGTGCCAGCAGCTTAGAGCGGGGCGTCTCGCGTGGCGAGCAGTACTTC
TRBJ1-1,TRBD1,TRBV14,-,CASSGRTGERSEAFF,TGTGCCAGCAGCGGGCGGACAGGAGAAAGGTCTGAAGCTTTCTTT
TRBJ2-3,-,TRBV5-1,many,CASSFFETASTDTQYF,TGCGCCAGCAGCTTTTTCGAAACAGCCTCCACAGATACGCAGTATTTT
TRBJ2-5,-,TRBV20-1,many,CSARDPVETQYF,TGCAGTGCTAGGGACCCGGTAGAGACCCAGTACTTC
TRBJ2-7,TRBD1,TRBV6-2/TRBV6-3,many,CASSPLGQGIYEQYF,TGTGCCAGCAGTCCCCTTGGACAGGGGATCTACGAGCAGTACTTC
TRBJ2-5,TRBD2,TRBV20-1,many,CSAEYSGRGTQYF,TGCAGTGCGGAGTATAGCGGGAGGGGGACCCAGTACTTC
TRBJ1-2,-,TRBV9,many,CASSAGGWWDYGYTF,TGTGCCAGCAGCGCGGGCGGTTGGTGGGACTATGGCTACACCTTC
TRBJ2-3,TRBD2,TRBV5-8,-,CASSARLAGGHTDTQYF,TGTGCCAGCAGCGCACGATTAGCGGGGGGCCACACAGATACGCAGTATTTT
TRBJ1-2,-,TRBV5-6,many,CASSLDSSYGYTF,TGTGCCAGCAGCTTGGACAGTTCCTATGGCTACACCTTC
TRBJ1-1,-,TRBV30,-,CAWSIMNTEAFF,TGTGCCTGGAGTATTATGAACACTGAAGCTTTCTTT
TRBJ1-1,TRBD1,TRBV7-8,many,CASSLLQGAYTEAFF,TGTGCCAGCAGCTTACTACAGGGGGCATACACTGAAGCTTTCTTT
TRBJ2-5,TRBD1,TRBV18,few,CASSLTGVTETQYF,TGTGCCAGCTCGCTAACAGGGGTGACGGAGACCCAGTACTTC
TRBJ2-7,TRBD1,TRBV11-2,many,CASSPGQGAGEQYF,TGTGCCAGCAGTCCCGGACAGGGGGCGGGCGAGCAGTACTTC
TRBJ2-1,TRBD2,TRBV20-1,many,CSARSGRALTYNEQFF,TGCAGTGCTAGAAGTGGGAGGGCCCTAACCTACAATGAGCAGTTCTTC
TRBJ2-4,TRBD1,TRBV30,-,CAWSDRGAKNIQYF,TGTGCCTGGAGTGACAGGGGAGCCAAAAACATTCAGTACTTC
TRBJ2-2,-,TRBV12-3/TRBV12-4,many,CASSPGPGELFF,TGTGCCAGCAGCCCCGGCCCGGGGGAGCTGTTTTTT
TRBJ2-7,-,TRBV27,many,CASSLRGGIYSYEQYF,TGTGCCAGCAGTTTACGAGGGGGGATTTACTCCTACGAGCAGTACTTC
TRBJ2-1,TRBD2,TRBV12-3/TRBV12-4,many,CASSFSLAGEQFF,TGTGCCAGCAGTTTTAGCCTAGCGGGGGAGCAGTTCTTC
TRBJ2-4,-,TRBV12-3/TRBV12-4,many,CASALLGAKNIQYF,TGTGCCAGCGCCTTGTTGGGTGCCAAAAACATTCAGTACTTC
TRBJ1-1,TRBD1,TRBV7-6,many,CASSLSTGTVNTEAFF,TGTGCCAGCAGCTTATCGACCGGGACAGTGAACACTGAAGCTTTCTTT
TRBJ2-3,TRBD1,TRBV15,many,CATSRERGQGIGTDTQYF,TGTGCCACCAGCAGAGAAAGGGGACAGGGGATTGGCACAGATACGCAGTATTTT
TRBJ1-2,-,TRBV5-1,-,CASSSAGGYGYTF,TGCGCCAGCAGCTCGGCCGGAGGATATGGCTACACCTTC
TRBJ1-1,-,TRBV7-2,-,CASSLGPGGQAFF,TGTGCCAGCAGCTTAGGGCCCGGAGGGCAAGCTTTCTTT
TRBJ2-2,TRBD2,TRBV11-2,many,CASSPGTSGSLRKGGELFF,TGTGCCAGCAGCCCTGGGACTAGCGGGAGTCTGAGAAAAGGCGGGGAGCTGTTTTTT
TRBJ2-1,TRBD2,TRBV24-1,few,CATSDLGLAGGGGNEQFF,TGTGCCACCAGTGACCTCGGACTAGCGGGAGGGGGGGGCAATGAGCAGTTCTTC
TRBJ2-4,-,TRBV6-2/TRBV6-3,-,CASSSSSVQYF,TGTGCCAGCAGTTCCTCCTCCGTTCAGTACTTC
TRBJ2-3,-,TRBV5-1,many,CASSLGDGTDTQYF,TGCGCCAGCAGCTTGGGGGACGGCACAGATACGCAGTATTTT
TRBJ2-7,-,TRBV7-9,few,CASSKDSTYEQYF,TGTGCCAGCAGCAAAGACAGTACCTACGAGCAGTACTTC
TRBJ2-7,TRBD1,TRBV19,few,CASTKGQGLPARTEGPYEQYF,TGTGCCAGTACGAAGGGACAGGGGCTGCCGGCTAGGACCGAGGGCCCCTACGAGCAGTACTTC
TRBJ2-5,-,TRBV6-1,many,CASSRVGGSLTSQETQYF,TGTGCCAGCAGTCGAGTAGGAGGGAGCCTCACTTCTCAGGAGACCCAGTACTTC
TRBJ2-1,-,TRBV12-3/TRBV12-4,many,CASSSGPYNEQFF,TGTGCCAGCAGTTCGGGTCCTTACAATGAGCAGTTCTTC
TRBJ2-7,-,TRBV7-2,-,CASSFGGPYEQYF,TGTGCCAGCAGCTTTGGGGGACCCTACGAGCAGTACTTC
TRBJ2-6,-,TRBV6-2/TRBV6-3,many,CASGPALWANVLTF,TGTGCCAGCGGGCCAGCCCTCTGGGCCAACGTCCTGACTTTC
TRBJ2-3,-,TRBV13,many,CASGLSTDTQYF,TGTGCCAGCGGTCTAAGCACAGATACGCAGTATTTT
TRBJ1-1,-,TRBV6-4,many,CASSPDRLNTEAFF,TGTGCCAGCAGTCCGGACAGATTGAACACTGAAGCTTTCTTT
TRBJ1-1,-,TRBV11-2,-,CASSLDWTLNTEAFF,TGTGCCAGCAGCTTAGATTGGACGTTGAACACTGAAGCTTTCTTT
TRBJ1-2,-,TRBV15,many,CATSTDSNYGYTF,TGTGCCACCAGCACCGACAGTAACTATGGCTACACCTTC
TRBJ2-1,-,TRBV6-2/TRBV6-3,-,CASTMVRVGRGYNEQFF,TGTGCCAGCACAATGGTCAGGGTCGGTAGAGGATACAATGAGCAGTTCTTC
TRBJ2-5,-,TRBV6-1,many,CASSLLGPLQETQYF,TGTGCCAGCAGTCTTTTAGGGCCCCTCCAAGAGACCCAGTACTTC
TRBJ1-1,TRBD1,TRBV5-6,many,CASRDRGNTEAFF,TGTGCCAGCAGGGACAGGGGAAACACTGAAGCTTTCTTT
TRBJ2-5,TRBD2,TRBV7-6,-,CASSFTGTREETQYF,TGTGCCAGCAGTTTTACCGGGACTAGGGAAGAGACCCAGTACTTC
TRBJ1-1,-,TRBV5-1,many,CASSNGRTEAFF,TGCGCCAGCAGCAACGGGCGGACTGAAGCTTTCTTT
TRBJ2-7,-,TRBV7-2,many,CASSPPGSYEQYF,TGTGCCAGCAGCCCCCCGGGGAGTTACGAGCAGTACTTC